A selection of T cell receptor beta chains follows, all from one sample in a study of Graves' ophthalmopathy and Graves' hyperthyroidism. TCRdb used MiXCR to reprocess the multiplex PCR reads, holding one entry per CDR3 protein. The sample shows roughly 600,000 distinct CDR3 sequences, about 35% of them seen only once. The specimen was peripheral blood or thyroid tissue (not recorded which). The source of these receptors is an adult man with Graves' hyperthyroidism. CDR3s include the opening cysteine and the closing phenylalanine or tryptophan. Each record gives: D gene, clone size, J gene, V gene, CDR3 protein, CDR3 DNA. A D gene is named only where the DNA matches it firmly. Part of the rows lack a size; the others show once, few, many or a class for expanded clones.

TRBD1 | . | TRBJ2-7 | TRBV2 | CASGDRGSREQYF | TGTGCCAGCGGCGACAGGGGGTCGAGAGAGCAGTACTTC
. | . | TRBJ2-1 | TRBV2 | CASSETGSPSEQFF | TGTGCCAGCAGTGAAACCGGGTCTCCCTCGGAGCAGTTCTTC
TRBD1 | many | TRBJ2-5 | TRBV20-1 | CSARDAGQGEETQYF | TGCAGTGCTAGAGATGCTGGGCAGGGGGAAGAGACCCAGTACTTC
. | . | TRBJ1-5 | TRBV20-1 | CSARDIGGFSQPQHF | TGCAGTGCTAGAGATATTGGCGGGTTCAGTCAGCCCCAGCATTTT
. | few | TRBJ2-1 | TRBV29-1 | CSVVSVTGRDEQFF | TGCAGCGTTGTATCTGTTACAGGCAGGGATGAGCAGTTCTTC
. | few | TRBJ2-1 | TRBV7-3 | CASSLTVGGYYNEQFF | TGTGCCAGCAGCTTAACGGTCGGGGGATACTACAATGAGCAGTTCTTC
TRBD1 | . | TRBJ2-2 | TRBV6-1 | CASSEFRNRGSGELFF | TGTGCCAGCAGTGAATTCCGTAACAGGGGCTCCGGGGAGCTGTTTTTT
TRBD2 | . | TRBJ2-5 | TRBV7-8 | CASSLALAGEIEQYF | TGTGCCAGCAGCTTAGCACTAGCGGGAGAGATTGAGCAGTACTTC
. | many | TRBJ2-7 | TRBV29-1 | CSVERGPGTSYEQYF | TGCAGCGTTGAAAGGGGACCAGGCACCTCCTACGAGCAGTACTTC
TRBD1 | few | TRBJ2-7 | TRBV7-6 | CASSSQGAPDCEQYF | TGTGCCAGCAGCTCTCAGGGGGCTCCGGACTGCGAGCAGTACTTC
TRBD1 | few | TRBJ2-7 | TRBV24-1 | CATSDPGQGINEQYF | TGTGCCACCAGTGATCCGGGACAGGGTATCAACGAGCAGTACTTC